This T cell receptor (beta chain) was obtained from a study of a mutant IDH1 vaccine in newly diagnosed glioma. Study as a whole: Treated individuals were about 60% male and approximately 38% female, averaging 40.4 years of age. Before enrollment, patients got radiotherapy alone, temozolomide alone, or mostly the combination.

Whole-study results and caveats: Among patients, 90% to 95% showed immune responses induced by the vaccine. Pseudoprogression looked unconnected to shifts in top peripheral T cell clonotypes.

V lost 2 bases to trimming and J lost 4 bases; unmatched junction nucleotides: 7. The germline V gene encodes CDR1 LNHNV and CDR2 YYDKDF (reference sequence). This CDR3 contains 15 residues. Measured with immunoSEQ multiplex PCR; TCRdb has only the in-frame clones, and not every one. The sample records about 40,000 clones, about 75% being singletons. Time point specified: week 23, last vaccination. A single vaccine dose contained 300 ug of mutant IDH1 20-mer peptide, and topical imiquimod was used with it. Worth noting for this clone: Its specificity is not known.

This specimen was PBMCs, taken from a glioma patient whose treatment included an IDH1 peptide vaccine. The sequence derives from a man aged 50 or older with glioma. The genes are TRBV15 and TRBJ2-5, with 7 bases matching TRBD1. The CDR3 bases are TGTGCCACCAGCAGATTCGACAGGGAGATAGAGACCCAGTACTTC. Amino acids: CATSRFDREIETQYF. Full variable domain (remainder filled in from reference TRBV15 and TRBJ2-5): DAMVIQNPRYQVTQFGKPVTLSCSQTLNHNVMYWYQQKSSQAPKLLFHYYDKDFNNEADTPDNFQSRRPNTSFCFLDIRSPGLGDTAMYLCATSRFDREIETQYFGPGTRLLVL.